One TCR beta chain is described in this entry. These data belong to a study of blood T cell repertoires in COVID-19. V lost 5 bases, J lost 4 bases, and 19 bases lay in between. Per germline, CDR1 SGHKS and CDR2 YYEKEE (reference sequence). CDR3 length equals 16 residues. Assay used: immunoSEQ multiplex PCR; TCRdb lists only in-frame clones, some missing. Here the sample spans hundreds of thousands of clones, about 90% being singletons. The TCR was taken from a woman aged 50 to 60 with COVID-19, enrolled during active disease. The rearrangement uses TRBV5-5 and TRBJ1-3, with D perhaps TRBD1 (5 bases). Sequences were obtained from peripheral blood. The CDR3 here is CASSSDSLSLGNTIYF. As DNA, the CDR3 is TGTGCCAGCAGTTCCGACAGTCTCTCGTTGGGAAACACCATATATTTT.